This record covers a single TCR beta chain. The germline V and J ends were trimmed by 4 bases and 5 bases, with 15 bases remaining between them. Germline V gene lookup returns CDR1 WSHSY and CDR2 SAAADI. This CDR3 region has 15 residues. Recovered status applied to Cohort 3 donors who had two consecutive negative PCRs. It also applied to those with clearance or with symptom resolution. This sample was included in a study of blood T cell repertoires in COVID-19. Whole-study context: Samples representing acute and convalescent COVID-19 were sourced from the United States, Italy and Spain.

Profiled with immunoSEQ multiplex PCR; TCRdb holds only in-frame clones, not every one. The data show roughly 300,000 clones, approximately 90% seen once. The receptor was isolated from a woman in her late teens or twenties who had recovered from COVID-19. Input material: PBMCs or T cells enriched from blood (not recorded which). The chain uses TRBV10-2 and TRBJ1-5; a possible D gene is TRBD1 (5 bases). In nucleotides, the CDR3 is TGCGCCAGCAGTGGCCCCGGGGGGGTGGATCAGCCCCAGCATTTT. This codes for CASSGPGGVDQPQHF.